This section outlines one TCR beta chain sequence together with its context. What it binds is not known. The source of the sample is a study of shared clonotypes between healthy human individuals. Study-wide results and limits: A handful of donors showed sharing of 4.5% to 6% of naive CD4 clonotypes.

The CDR3 has 14 residues. The V gene lost 2 bases and the J gene lost 4 bases, with 11 bases spanning the gap. Germline-derived CDR1 and CDR2 are MNHNS and SASEGT. Clones were read by immunoSEQ multiplex PCR, and TCRdb kept only the in-frame ones, dropping some. The sample contains roughly 2 million clones, 90% to 96% of which appear only once. Adult donors, all healthy and HIV-negative, had no recent acute infections or vaccinations. Only Caucasian adults living in Nashville, Tennessee served as donors. The receptor was isolated from a young man in good health. The chain combines TRBV6-1 with TRBJ1-1, with unresolved D. What was sequenced was naive CD4+ T cells sorted from blood. Subset specified: CD45RA+ positively selected. The CDR3 region is CASSEQSFPTEAFF. The CDR3 DNA sequence: TGTGCCAGCAGTGAACAGAGCTTTCCCACTGAAGCTTTCTTT.